The 15 T cell receptor beta chains given below trace back to one sample, sequenced in a study of tumor and adjacent non-tumor tissue in lung cancer. The template was RNA from unsorted bulk tissue. Three rounds of nested PCR, following a modified ARM-PCR protocol, produced the TCRbeta library. One entry per CDR3 protein, called by TCRdb with MiXCR from the multiplex PCR reads. The table records fewer than 85,000 distinct CDR3 sequences, around 80% of them present only once. What was sequenced was lung tumor tissue. The receptors come from a woman aged 50 to 60 with non-small cell lung cancer.

As regards this clonotype: An end of the junction does not agree with germline; a read error may underlie this. The chain couples TRBV20-1 to TRBJ2-7; D is unclear. The length of the CDR3 is 12 residues. CDR1 and CDR2 (germline): DFQATT, SNEGSKA (reference sequence). The CDR3 nucleotides read TGCAGTGTTCACTTAGCCATCTACGTGCAGTACTTC. It translates to CSVHLAIYVQYF.

Notes on this clonotype: Germline and junction disagree at one end, which may indicate a read error. The rearrangement uses TRBV6-2 or TRBV6-3 and TRBJ2-5; D gene unclear. The CDR3 contains 11 residues. In germline, CDR1 is MNHEY, CDR2 SVGEGT. This CDR3 is CPSKIGETQYF. The CDR3 bases are TGTCCCAGCAAAATTGGAGAGACCCAATACTTC.

To note about this clonotype: At one end, the junction sequence differs from germline, possibly due to a read error. This rearrangement joins TRBV11-2 to TRBJ2-6; D is uncertain. CDR3 length: 15 residues. Per germline, CDR1 SGHAT and CDR2 FQNNGV. Written as DNA, the CDR3 is TGTACCAGCAGCTTGTTAAGCTATGGGGCCAACGTCCTGACTTTC. It yields the protein CTSSLLSYGANVLTF.

As regards this clonotype: A read error may produce the germline difference seen at one junction end. The chain recombines TRBV10-3 with TRBJ2-5; 7 bases are shared with TRBD2. There are 13 residues in the CDR3. Germline loops: CDR1 ENHRY, CDR2 SYGVKD. Here the CDR3 reads CGISGAGRGTQYF. In DNA, the CDR3 is TGTGGCATCAGCGGGGCAGGTCGTGGGACCCAGTACTTC.

This clonotype was seen at least ten times. CDR3 DNA: TGTGCCAGCAGCTTGGACAGGTCCTATGGCTACACCTTC. This encodes CASSLDRSYGYTF. The chain employs TRBV5-4 and TRBJ1-2, with D possibly TRBD1 on 5 matching bases. CDR1 SGHNT and CDR2 YYREEE come from the germline V gene (reference sequence). V dropped 0 bases and J dropped 4 bases, with 7 bases sitting between them. This CDR3 has 13 amino acids.

A word on this clonotype: A read error may produce the germline difference seen at one junction end. The chain carries TRBV6-2 or TRBV6-3 and TRBJ1-6, with D possibly TRBD1 on 5 matching bases. The germline gives CDR1 MNHEY, CDR2 SVGEGT. The CDR3 is made up of 12 amino acids. The DNA of the CDR3 is TGTGCCAGCGGAGACAGTGAATCACTCCTCCACTTT. This encodes CASGDSESLLHF.

On this clonotype itself: Given the absence of the conserved phenylalanine or tryptophan at the CDR3 end, a read error is likely. The chain joins TRBV20-1 to TRBJ2-5, with TRBD2 identical over 7 bases. Germline V CDR1 and CDR2: DFQATT, SNEGSKA (reference sequence). J gave up 4 bases and V 2 bases, and 7 bases lay outside the gene matches. The CDR3 is 14 amino acids. The chain's CDR3 is CSARTGRSLETQYL. The CDR3 bases are TGCAGTGCTAGAACCGGGAGGTCCTTAGAGACCCAGTACCTC.

As for this clonotype: At one end the junction does not follow the germline gene, possibly because of a read error. The chain couples TRBV20-1 to TRBJ2-5; 8 nucleotides match TRBD2. The CDR3 has 15 residues. Per the germline V gene, CDR1 is DFQATT and CDR2 is SNEGSKA (reference sequence). The CDR3 protein is CNAPPGGGREETQYF. The CDR3, as DNA: TGCAATGCTCCACCGGGAGGGGGTAGGGAAGAGACCCAGTACTTC.

This clonotype has just a few counts. The junction shows a germline mismatch at one end, possibly a read error. The CDR3 DNA sequence: TGCGCCAGCAGAGGGACATTGATGGATACGCAGTATTTT. Translation: CASRGTLMDTQYF. The J gene is TRBJ2-3, the V gene TRBV11-1, with D tentatively TRBD1 (6 bases). The CDR3 is made up of 13 amino acids. CDR1 is SGHAT and CDR2 is FQDESV in the germline V gene (reference sequence).

As for this clonotype: An end of the junction differs from the germline gene, which may be a read error. The chain joins TRBV6-2 or TRBV6-3 to TRBJ2-1, with no clear D. This CDR3 has 14 amino acids. Looked up from germline, CDR1 is MNHEY and CDR2 is SVGEGT. The CDR3 here is CASNRPGPYNEQFF. In nucleotides, the CDR3 is TGCGCCAGCAACCGGCCAGGTCCCTACAATGAGCAGTTCTTC.

On this clonotype itself: This CDR3 is missing its conserved last phenylalanine or tryptophan, likely due to a read error. The chain links TRBV20-1 to TRBJ2-3; D could derive from TRBD1 or TRBD2 (6 bases each). The V gene's germline CDR1 is DFQATT and CDR2 SNEGSKA (reference sequence). CDR3 size: 14 residues. The CDR3 bases are TGCAGTGTGCCTAGGGGGGTGGGCACATATACGCAGTATTTA. Protein product: CSVPRGVGTYTQYL.

As regards this clonotype: It is likely a read error, because the conserved phenylalanine at the end of the CDR3 is missing. V is TRBV6-2 or TRBV6-3 and J is TRBJ2-7; 9 bases match TRBD1. The CDR3 covers 16 residues. Germline CDR1 reads MNHEY; CDR2 reads SVGEGT. The junction had 11 bases not matched to a gene; V was cut back by 8 bases and J by 0 bases. The CDR3 spells CASGLNRDRASYEQYL. The CDR3 DNA is TGTGCCAGCGGTTTAAACCGGGACAGGGCCTCCTACGAGCAGTACTTA.

On this clonotype itself: One junction end disagrees with the germline gene, perhaps due to a read error. The V and J genes are TRBV29-1 and TRBJ2-1; D unresolved. Germline V CDR1 and CDR2: SQVTM, ANQGSEA. This CDR3 region has 13 residues. In DNA, the CDR3 is TGCAGCGGCTACAGCCAGTCCTACAAAGAGCAGTTCTTC. It is translated as CSGYSQSYKEQFF.

This clonotype was recorded only once. The chain is built from TRBV5-5 and TRBJ2-3; TRBD2 aligns across 10 bases. Germline V lookup: CDR1 SGHKS, CDR2 YYEKEE (reference sequence). This CDR3 contains 18 residues. V shed 10 bases and J 3 bases; nucleotides not matched to a gene: 20. The CDR3, as DNA: TGTGCCGTCAGCACCGGACTAGCGGTATCTAGTGGGACAGATACGCAGTATTTT. Translated: CAVSTGLAVSSGTDTQYF.

The chain combines TRBV6-6 with TRBJ2-1; 8 bases are shared with TRBD2. CDR1 MNHNY and CDR2 SVGAGI come from the germline V gene (reference sequence). The junction had 13 bases not matched to a gene; V was cut back by 4 bases and J by 8 bases. The CDR3 is 16 amino acids. The CDR3, as DNA: TGTGCCAGCAGTTCACACTCCGGGACTAGTACGGATGAGCAGTTCTTC. Protein: CASSSHSGTSTDEQFF.